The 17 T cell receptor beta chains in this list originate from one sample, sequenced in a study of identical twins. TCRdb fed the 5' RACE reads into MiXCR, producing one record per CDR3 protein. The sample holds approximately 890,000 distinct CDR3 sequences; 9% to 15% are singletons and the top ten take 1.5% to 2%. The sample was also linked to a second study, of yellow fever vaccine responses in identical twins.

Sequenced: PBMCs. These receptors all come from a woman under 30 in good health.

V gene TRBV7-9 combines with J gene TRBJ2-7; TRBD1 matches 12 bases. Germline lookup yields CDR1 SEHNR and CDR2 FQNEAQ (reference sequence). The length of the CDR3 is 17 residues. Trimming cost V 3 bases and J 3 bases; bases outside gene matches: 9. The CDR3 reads CASSFLPGQGADYEQYV. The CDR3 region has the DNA TGTGCCAGCAGCTTCCTACCGGGACAGGGGGCCGACTACGAGCAGTACGTC.

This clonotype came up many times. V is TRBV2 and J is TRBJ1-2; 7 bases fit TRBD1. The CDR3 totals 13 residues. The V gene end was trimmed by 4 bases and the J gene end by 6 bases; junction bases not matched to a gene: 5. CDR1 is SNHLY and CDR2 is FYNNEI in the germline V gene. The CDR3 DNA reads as TGTGCCAGCAGTGTGACAGGGATGGATGGCTACACCTTC. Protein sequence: CASSVTGMDGYTF.

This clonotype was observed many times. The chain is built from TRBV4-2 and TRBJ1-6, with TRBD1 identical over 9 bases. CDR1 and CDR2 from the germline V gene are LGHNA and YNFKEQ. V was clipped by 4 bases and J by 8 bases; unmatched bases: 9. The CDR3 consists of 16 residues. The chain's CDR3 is CASSPTGGDPYSPLHF. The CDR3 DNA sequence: TGTGCCAGCAGCCCTACAGGGGGCGACCCCTATTCACCCCTCCACTTT.

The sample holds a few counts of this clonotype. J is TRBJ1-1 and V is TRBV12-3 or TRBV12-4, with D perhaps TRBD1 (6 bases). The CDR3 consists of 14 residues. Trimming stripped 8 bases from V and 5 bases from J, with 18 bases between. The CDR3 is CASDVSGGRTEAFF. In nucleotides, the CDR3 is TGTGCCAGCGATGTTTCGGGGGGCCGGACTGAAGCTTTCTTT.

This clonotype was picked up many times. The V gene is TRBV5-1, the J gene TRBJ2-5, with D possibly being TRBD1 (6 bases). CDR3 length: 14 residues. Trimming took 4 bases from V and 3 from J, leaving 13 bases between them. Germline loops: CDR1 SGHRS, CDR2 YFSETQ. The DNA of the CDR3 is TGCGCCAGCAGCCAACCCTCAGGGGAAGAGACCCAGTACTTC. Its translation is CASSQPSGEETQYF.

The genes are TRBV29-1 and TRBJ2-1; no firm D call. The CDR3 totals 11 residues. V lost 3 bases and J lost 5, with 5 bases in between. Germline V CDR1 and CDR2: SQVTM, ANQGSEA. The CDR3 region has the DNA TGCAGCGTTGAGCCAGACAATGAGCAGTTCTTC. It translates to CSVEPDNEQFF.

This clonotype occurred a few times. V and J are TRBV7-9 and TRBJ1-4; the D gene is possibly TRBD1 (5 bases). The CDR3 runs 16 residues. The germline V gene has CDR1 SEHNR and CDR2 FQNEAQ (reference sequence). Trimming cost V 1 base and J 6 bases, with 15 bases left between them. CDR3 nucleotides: TGTGCCAGCAGCTTAGGGGGACTACGAAGTTATGAAAAACTGTTTTTT. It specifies CASSLGGLRSYEKLFF.

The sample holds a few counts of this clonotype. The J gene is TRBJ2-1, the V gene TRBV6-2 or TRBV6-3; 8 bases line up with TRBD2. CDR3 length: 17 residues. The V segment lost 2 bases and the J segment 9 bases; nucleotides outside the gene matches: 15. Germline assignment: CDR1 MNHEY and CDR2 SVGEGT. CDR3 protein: CASSYPQGLGSITEQFF. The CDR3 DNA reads TGTGCCAGCAGTTACCCCCAGGGACTAGGATCTATCACTGAGCAGTTCTTC.

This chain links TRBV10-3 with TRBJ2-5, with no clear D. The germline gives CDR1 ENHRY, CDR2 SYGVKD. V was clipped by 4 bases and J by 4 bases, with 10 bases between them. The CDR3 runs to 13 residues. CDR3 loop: CAISVPGGETQYF. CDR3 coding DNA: TGTGCCATCAGTGTCCCCGGTGGAGAGACCCAGTACTTC.

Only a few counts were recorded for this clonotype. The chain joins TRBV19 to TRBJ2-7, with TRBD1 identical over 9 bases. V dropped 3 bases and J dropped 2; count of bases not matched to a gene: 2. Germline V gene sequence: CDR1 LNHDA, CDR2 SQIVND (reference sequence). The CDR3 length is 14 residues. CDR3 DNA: TGTGCCAGTAGTATGGACAGGGGAACCTACGAGCAGTACTTC. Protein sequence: CASSMDRGTYEQYF.

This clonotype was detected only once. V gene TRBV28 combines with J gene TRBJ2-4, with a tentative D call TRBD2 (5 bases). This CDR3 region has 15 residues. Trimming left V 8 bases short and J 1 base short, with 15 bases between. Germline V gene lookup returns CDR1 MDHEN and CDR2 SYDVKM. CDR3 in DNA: TGTGCCAGCTTCCCCCGGGGAGTGGCCAAAAACATTCAGTACTTC. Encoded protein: CASFPRGVAKNIQYF.

CDR3 amino acids: CASSIGGAIRETQYF. CDR3 coding DNA: TGTGCCAGTAGTATCGGGGGGGCGATACGGGAGACCCAGTACTTC. The V call is TRBV19, the J call TRBJ2-5; 8 bases line up with TRBD2. Germline V CDR1 and CDR2: LNHDA, SQIVND (reference sequence). With V trimmed by 3 bases and J by 5 bases, 8 bases remained unmatched. This CDR3 is 15 amino acids long.

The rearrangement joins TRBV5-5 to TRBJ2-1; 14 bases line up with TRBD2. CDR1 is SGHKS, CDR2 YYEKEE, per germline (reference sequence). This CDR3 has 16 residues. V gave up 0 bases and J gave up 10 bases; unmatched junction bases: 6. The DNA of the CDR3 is TGTGCCAGCAGCTTGGTGACTAGCGGGGGGGTGTTGGAGCAGTTCTTC. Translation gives CASSLVTSGGVLEQFF.

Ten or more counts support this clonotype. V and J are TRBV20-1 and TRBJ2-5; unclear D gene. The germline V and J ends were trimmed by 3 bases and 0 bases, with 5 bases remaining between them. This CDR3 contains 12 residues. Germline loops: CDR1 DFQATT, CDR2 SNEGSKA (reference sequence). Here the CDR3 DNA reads TGCAGTGCTAGCAGGAACCAAGAGACCCAGTACTTC. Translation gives CSASRNQETQYF.

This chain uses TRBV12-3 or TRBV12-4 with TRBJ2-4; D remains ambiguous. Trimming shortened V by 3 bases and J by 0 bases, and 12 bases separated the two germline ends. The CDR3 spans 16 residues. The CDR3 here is CASSFPVSLAKNIQYF. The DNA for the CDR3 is TGTGCCAGCAGTTTCCCCGTATCCCTAGCCAAAAACATTCAGTACTTC.

The CDR3 region has the DNA TGTGCCAGCAGTGAAGACCTCGGACAGGCCTACGAGCAGTACTTC. It specifies CASSEDLGQAYEQYF. The J gene is TRBJ2-7, the V gene TRBV2; 7 bases line up with TRBD1. The CDR3 runs to 15 residues. Germline V lookup: CDR1 SNHLY, CDR2 FYNNEI. Germline trimming cut 1 base from V and 2 bases from J; bases unmatched to any gene: 5.

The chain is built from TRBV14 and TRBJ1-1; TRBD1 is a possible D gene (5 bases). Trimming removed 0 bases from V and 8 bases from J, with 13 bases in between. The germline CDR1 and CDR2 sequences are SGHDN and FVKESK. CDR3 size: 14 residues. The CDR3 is CASSQDSAGWEAFF. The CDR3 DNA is TGTGCCAGCAGCCAAGATTCGGCAGGGTGGGAAGCTTTCTTT.